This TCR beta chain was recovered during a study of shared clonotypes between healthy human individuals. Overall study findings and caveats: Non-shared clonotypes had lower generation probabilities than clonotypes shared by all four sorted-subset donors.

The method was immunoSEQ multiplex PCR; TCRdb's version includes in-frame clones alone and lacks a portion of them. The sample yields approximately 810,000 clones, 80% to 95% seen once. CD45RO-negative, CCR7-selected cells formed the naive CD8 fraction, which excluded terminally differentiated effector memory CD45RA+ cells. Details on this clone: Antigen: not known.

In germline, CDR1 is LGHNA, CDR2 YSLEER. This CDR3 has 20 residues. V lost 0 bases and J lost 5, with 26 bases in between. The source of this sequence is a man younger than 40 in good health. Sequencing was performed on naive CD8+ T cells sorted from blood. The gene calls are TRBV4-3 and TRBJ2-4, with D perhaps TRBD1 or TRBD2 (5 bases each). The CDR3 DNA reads TGCGCCAGCAGCCAAGACCGTACACTTGGTGGGGGAGTGACTGAAAACATTCAGTACTTC. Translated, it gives CASSQDRTLGGGVTENIQYF.